The TCR beta chain described here comes from a study of cytotoxic CD8 clonotypes in ibrutinib-treated CLL. Study-level background: Response specimens were obtained following a median treatment duration of approximately 12 months, with a range of 6 to 36. Findings of the study overall: The study found public clonotypes uncommon, contracting or stable on treatment.

The CDR3 is 13 amino acids. V lost 8 bases and J lost 3; bases outside the gene matches: 5. Per germline, CDR1 SNHLY and CDR2 FYNNEI. TCRdb's copy holds only in-frame clones and misses some; the assay was immunoSEQ multiplex PCR. Of fewer than 400,000 clones in the sample, 67% are singletons; the top ten hold roughly 6.7%. In regard to this clone: Its cognate antigen is unknown.

V gene TRBV2 combines with J gene TRBJ2-3; 7 bases are shared with TRBD2. The clonotype originates from a human donor with chronic lymphocytic leukemia. The sequences come from PBMCs, collected after 36 months of ibrutinib treatment. Written as DNA, the CDR3 is TGTGCCAGCGAAGGGACTACAACAGATACGCAGTATTTT. It is translated as CASEGTTTDTQYF.